Presented here are 10 T cell receptor beta chains from one specimen sequenced in a study of shared clonotypes between healthy human individuals. Only in-frame clones appear in the TCRdb table, and some are missing; sequencing was by immunoSEQ multiplex PCR. The sample contains over a million clones, 96% of which appear only once. What was sequenced was naive CD4+ T cells sorted from blood. Specified subset: CD45RA+ positively selected. These receptor sequences come from a man under 40 in good health.

This chain uses TRBV18 with TRBJ2-7, with D perhaps matching TRBD1 (5 bases). The length of the CDR3 is 14 residues. Germline values: CDR1 KGHSH, CDR2 LQKENI. The V end was cut by 1 base, the J end by 4 bases, with 11 bases between. CDR3 DNA: TGTGCCAGCTCACCACGTGTCAGGGCGTACGAGCAGTACTTC. It yields the protein CASSPRVRAYEQYF.

V and J are TRBV5-4 and TRBJ2-3; no definite D call. The CDR3 length is 13 residues. V was trimmed by 5 bases and J by 2 bases, leaving 9 bases between them. CDR1 is SGHNT, CDR2 YYREEE, per germline (reference sequence). CDR3: CASSSEVTDTQYF. The CDR3 region has the DNA TGTGCCAGCAGTTCCGAAGTCACAGATACGCAGTATTTT.

The chain recombines TRBV18 with TRBJ2-1; D tentatively fits TRBD1 or TRBD2 (5 bases each). Germline assignment: CDR1 KGHSH and CDR2 LQKENI. The CDR3 is 17 residues long. Trimming shortened V by 2 bases and J by 12 bases, and 26 bases separated the two germline ends. This CDR3 is CASSPGSGQQLTAWQFF. CDR3 in DNA: TGTGCCAGCTCACCAGGTTCGGGGCAGCAACTGACGGCCTGGCAGTTCTTC.

The chain carries TRBV6-1 and TRBJ1-3; no definite D call. This CDR3 comprises 14 residues. Trimming shortened V by 7 bases and J by 0 bases, and 10 bases separated the two germline ends. Per germline, CDR1 MNHNS and CDR2 SASEGT. Here the CDR3 reads CASTPSISGNTIYF. CDR3 DNA: TGTGCCAGCACTCCCAGCATCTCTGGAAACACCATATATTTT.

The chain combines TRBV10-1 with TRBJ1-4; D remains ambiguous. Trimming removed 5 bases at V and 8 bases at J, with 18 bases between. CDR3 length equals 15 residues. Germline values: CDR1 WNHNN, CDR2 SYGVQD (reference sequence). CDR3 protein: CASSTGRKVLEKLFF. CDR3 DNA: TGCGCCAGCAGTACCGGACGGAAGGTATTGGAAAAACTGTTTTTT.

The chain uses TRBV28 and TRBJ2-2, with TRBD2 matching 8 bases. The CDR3 covers 17 residues. Germline V CDR1 and CDR2: MDHEN, SYDVKM. The ends lost 3 bases at V and 3 bases at J; junction bases unmatched: 9. The CDR3 DNA sequence: TGTGCCAGCAGTTTCCCCTGGACTAGCACTGACACCGGGGAGCTGTTTTTT. Its translation is CASSFPWTSTDTGELFF.

A single count supports this clone. The chain is built from TRBV9 and TRBJ2-1; either TRBD1 or TRBD2 may fit D (5 bases each). The germline CDR1 and CDR2 sequences are SGDLS and YYNGEE. The V gene lost 0 bases and the J gene lost 10 bases, with 11 bases spanning the gap. CDR3 length equals 13 residues. The CDR3 loop reads CASSVGGYQEQFF. DNA for the CDR3: TGTGCCAGCAGCGTAGGGGGGTACCAAGAGCAGTTCTTC.

The chain has TRBV10-2 and TRBJ1-2; no firm D call. Germline values: CDR1 WSHSY, CDR2 SAAADI. Deletions cut 8 bases from V and 2 bases from J, with 9 bases between. This CDR3 has 12 residues. The CDR3 coding sequence is TGCGCCAGCCTCCGAGACAACTATGGCTACACCTTC. Residues: CASLRDNYGYTF.

The chain is built from TRBV5-4 and TRBJ2-2; 8 bases line up with TRBD1. The trim removed 0 bases at V and 4 bases at J, leaving 5 bases unmatched. In germline, CDR1 is SGHNT, CDR2 YYREEE (reference sequence). CDR3 length: 16 residues. Written as DNA, the CDR3 is TGTGCCAGCAGCTTGGGGCGGACAGGGAGCACCGGGGAGCTGTTTTTT. Protein product: CASSLGRTGSTGELFF.

Note on this clone: The sample has other DNA sequences that encode this CDR3 too. Written as DNA, the CDR3 is TGTGCCAGCAGTTTATTAGGTCCTCAGCCCCAGCATTTT. It yields the protein CASSLLGPQPQHF. The chain carries TRBV28 and TRBJ1-5; the D is unclear. The CDR3 sequence is 13 residues long. V shed 1 base and J shed 6 bases, with 7 bases lying between them. Germline CDR1 reads MDHEN; CDR2 reads SYDVKM. Looking up the rest from reference TRBV28 and TRBJ1-5 gives the full variable domain: DVKVTQSSRYLVKRTGEKVFLECVQDMDHENMFWYRQDPGLGLRLIYFSYDVKMKEKGDIPEGYSVSREKKERFSLILESASTNQTSMYLCASSLLGPQPQHFGDGTRLSIL.